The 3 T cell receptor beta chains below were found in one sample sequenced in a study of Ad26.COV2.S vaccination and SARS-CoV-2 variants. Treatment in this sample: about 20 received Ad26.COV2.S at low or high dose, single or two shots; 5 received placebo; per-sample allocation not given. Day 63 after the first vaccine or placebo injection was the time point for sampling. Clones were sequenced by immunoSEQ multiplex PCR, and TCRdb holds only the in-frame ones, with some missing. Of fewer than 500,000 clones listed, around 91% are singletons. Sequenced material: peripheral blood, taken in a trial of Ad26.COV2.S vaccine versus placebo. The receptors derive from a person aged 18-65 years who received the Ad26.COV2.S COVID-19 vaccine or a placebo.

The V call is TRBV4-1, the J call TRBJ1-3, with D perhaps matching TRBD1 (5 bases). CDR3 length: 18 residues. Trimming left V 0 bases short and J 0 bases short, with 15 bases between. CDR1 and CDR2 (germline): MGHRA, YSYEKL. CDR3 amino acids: CASSQDGGTGGSGNTIYF. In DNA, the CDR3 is TGCGCCAGCAGCCAAGATGGCGGGACGGGAGGCTCTGGAAACACCATATATTTT.

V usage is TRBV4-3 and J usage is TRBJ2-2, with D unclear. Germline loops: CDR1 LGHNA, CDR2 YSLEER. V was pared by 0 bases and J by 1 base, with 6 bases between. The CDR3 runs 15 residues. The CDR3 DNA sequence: TGCGCCAGCAGCCAAGAGACCCGGAACACCGGGGAGCTGTTTTTT. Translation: CASSQETRNTGELFF.

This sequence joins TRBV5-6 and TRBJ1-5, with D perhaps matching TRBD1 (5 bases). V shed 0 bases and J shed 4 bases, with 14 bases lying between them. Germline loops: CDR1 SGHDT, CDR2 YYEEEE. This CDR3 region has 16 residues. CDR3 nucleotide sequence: TGTGCCAGCAGCTTGGCGTCCCAGGGTCGGAATCAGCCCCAGCATTTT. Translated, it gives CASSLASQGRNQPQHF.